Each of the 28 T cell receptor beta chains below was sequenced from the same sample in a study of cytomegalovirus exposure and HLA in healthy donors. The PCR made use of 60 Vbeta and 13 Jbeta primers. The protocol was immunoSEQ multiplex PCR, while the TCRdb copy is restricted to in-frame clones and leaves out a portion. The sample carries 50,000 to 75,000 clones, 80% recorded once. The sequenced material came from PBMCs. Receptors were obtained from a woman in her thirties or forties in good health and CMV-seronegative.

The DNA for the CDR3 is TGTGCCAGCAGCTCGGGCTATGGCTACACCTTC. Translation: CASSSGYGYTF. The rearrangement uses TRBV28 and TRBJ1-2, with D hard to call. Per germline, CDR1 MDHEN and CDR2 SYDVKM. The V end was cut by 6 bases, the J end by 4 bases, with 6 bases between. This CDR3 region has 11 residues.

The V gene is TRBV30, the J gene TRBJ1-2, with 7 bases lining up with TRBD1. Trimming removed 3 bases from V and 2 bases from J; junction bases left unmatched: 3. The CDR3 has 13 residues. Germline V lookup: CDR1 GTSNPN, CDR2 SVGIG (reference sequence). The CDR3 protein is CAWSEGQNYGYTF. In DNA, the CDR3 is TGTGCCTGGAGCGAGGGACAGAACTATGGCTACACCTTC.

V and J are TRBV28 and TRBJ1-1; a possible D gene is TRBD1 (5 bases). The germline V gene encodes CDR1 MDHEN and CDR2 SYDVKM. The V gene lost 3 bases and the J gene lost 4 bases, with 15 bases spanning the gap. The CDR3 is 15 residues long. The chain's CDR3 is CASSLGGTVSTEAFF. Written as DNA, the CDR3 is TGTGCCAGCAGTTTGGGGGGGACGGTAAGCACTGAAGCTTTCTTT.

The chain carries TRBV27 and TRBJ2-5, with a tentative D call TRBD1 (5 bases). CDR3 length: 14 residues. The germline gives CDR1 MNHEY, CDR2 SMNVEV (reference sequence). V was pared by 2 bases and J by 5 bases, with 12 bases between. CDR3 DNA sequence: TGTGCCAGCAGTTTAAACGCAGGGTTGGAGACCCAGTACTTC. Protein product: CASSLNAGLETQYF.

This clone showed up just a few times. The genes are TRBV6-5 and TRBJ2-3; 7 bases map to TRBD2. Germline V gene lookup returns CDR1 MNHEY and CDR2 SVGAGI. The CDR3 sequence is 16 residues long. V shed 0 bases and J 5 bases; nucleotides not matched to a gene: 8. CDR3 DNA: TGTGCCAGCAGTTACTCGAGAGGAGGGAGGGGAGATACGCAGTATTTT. Protein sequence: CASSYSRGGRGDTQYF.

The chain employs TRBV5-1 and TRBJ2-1; 10 bases match TRBD2. V trimming: 4 bases; J trimming: 5 bases; junction bases outside the gene matches: 12. The CDR3 contains 17 residues. Looked up from germline, CDR1 is SGHRS and CDR2 is YFSETQ. DNA for the CDR3: TGCGCCAGCAGCCGAATACCCGGGACTAGCGACAACAATGAGCAGTTCTTC. Translation: CASSRIPGTSDNNEQFF.

This chain links TRBV2 with TRBJ1-2; unclear D gene. Germline assignment: CDR1 SNHLY and CDR2 FYNNEI. Trimming stripped 8 bases from V and 1 base from J, with 14 bases between. The CDR3 has 14 residues. Here the CDR3 reads CASLREGGNYGYTF. The CDR3 coding sequence is TGTGCCAGCTTAAGGGAGGGAGGTAACTATGGCTACACCTTC.

The gene calls are TRBV27 and TRBJ1-5, with D perhaps TRBD1 (5 bases). The CDR3 covers 15 residues. From germline, CDR1 is MNHEY and CDR2 SMNVEV (reference sequence). Trimming shortened V by 7 bases and J by 6 bases, and 19 bases separated the two germline ends. CDR3 sequence: CASTGRKRFGQPQHF. CDR3 DNA: TGTGCCAGCACAGGGAGGAAGAGGTTCGGTCAGCCCCAGCATTTT.

This clone has a single count. The J gene is TRBJ2-3, the V gene TRBV28; 15 bases match TRBD2. This CDR3 contains 16 residues. The J segment lost 4 bases and the V segment lost 5 bases, leaving 4 bases of the junction unmatched. The germline CDR1 and CDR2 sequences are MDHEN and SYDVKM. The DNA of the CDR3 is TGTGCCAGCAGTAGGACTAGCGGGAGGGTCGCAGATACGCAGTATTTT. Protein: CASSRTSGRVADTQYF.

This clone was picked up a small number of times. The chain is built from TRBV5-1 and TRBJ2-5, with TRBD2 identical over 8 bases. CDR1 SGHRS and CDR2 YFSETQ come from the germline V gene. The V and J ends lost 0 bases and 5 bases, in that order; junction bases with no gene match: 9. The CDR3 runs 16 residues. CDR3 loop: CASSLGPTSAGETQYF. The CDR3 DNA follows: TGCGCCAGCAGCTTGGGACCGACTAGCGCTGGGGAGACCCAGTACTTC.

The chain recombines TRBV4-2 with TRBJ1-2; 7 positions match TRBD1. Trimming cost V 1 base and J 8 bases; bases outside gene matches: 7. Germline CDR1 LGHNA, CDR2 YNFKEQ. The CDR3 totals 14 residues. CDR3 sequence (DNA): TGTGCCAGCAGCCAAGCCGGGACAGCTGAGGGCTACACCTTC. This codes for CASSQAGTAEGYTF.

The chain has TRBV28 and TRBJ1-2, with 7 nucleotides matching TRBD1. V was pared by 4 bases and J by 7 bases, with 6 bases of the junction left unmatched. This CDR3 is 13 amino acids long. Germline V lookup: CDR1 MDHEN, CDR2 SYDVKM. The CDR3 reads CASSSINRGGYTF. The CDR3 nucleotides read TGTGCCAGCAGTTCAATAAACAGGGGTGGCTACACCTTC.

The genes are TRBV6-1 and TRBJ2-1; 7 nucleotides line up with TRBD2. V trimming: 5 bases; J trimming: 11 bases; junction bases outside the gene matches: 15. This CDR3 is built from 15 residues. Germline V gene sequence: CDR1 MNHNS, CDR2 SASEGT. This CDR3 is CASSPKSSGGDKQFF. The DNA of the CDR3 is TGTGCCAGCAGTCCGAAATCTAGCGGAGGAGATAAGCAGTTCTTC.

The V call is TRBV27, the J call TRBJ2-1; TRBD2 matches at 8 bases. V dropped 7 bases and J dropped 4; count of bases not matched to a gene: 6. CDR3 size: 14 residues. The germline CDR1 and CDR2 sequences are MNHEY and SMNVEV (reference sequence). The CDR3 nucleotides are TGTGCCAGCAAGTTGCAGCGGGAGTACAATGAGCAGTTCTTC. This gives the protein CASKLQREYNEQFF.

The chain joins TRBV18 to TRBJ2-1; 11 bases fit TRBD2. Germline CDR1 reads KGHSH; CDR2 reads LQKENI. This CDR3 region has 15 residues. Trimming cost V 4 bases and J 7 bases; bases outside gene matches: 6. CDR3 nucleotide sequence: TGTGCCAGCTCACAAGAACTAGCGGGAGAAAATGAGCAGTTCTTC. Protein sequence: CASSQELAGENEQFF.

The rearrangement links TRBV28 to TRBJ1-1; TRBD1 matches 7 bases. The CDR3 is 14 amino acids. The J segment lost 4 bases and the V segment lost 4 bases, leaving 6 bases of the junction unmatched. Germline loops: CDR1 MDHEN, CDR2 SYDVKM. The CDR3 DNA sequence: TGTGCCAGCAGTTATGGACAGGCCGGCACTGAAGCTTTCTTT. This encodes CASSYGQAGTEAFF.

This chain links TRBV19 with TRBJ1-1, with D possibly being TRBD1 (5 bases). The length of the CDR3 is 13 residues. The germline V gene encodes CDR1 LNHDA and CDR2 SQIVND (reference sequence). Trimming took off 3 bases at V and 3 bases at J, with 8 bases between the two ends. CDR3 in amino acids: CASSIRGDTEAFF. DNA of the CDR3: TGTGCCAGTAGTATCCGGGGGGACACTGAAGCTTTCTTT.

This chain links TRBV13 with TRBJ2-1, with D possibly TRBD2 on 6 matching bases. Germline CDR1 reads PRHDT; CDR2 reads FYEKMQ (reference sequence). CDR3 size: 16 residues. V shed 0 bases and J shed 5 bases, with 14 bases lying between them. The DNA of the CDR3 is TGTGCCAGCAGCTTAGGCCTACCGGGCGGGAACAATGAGCAGTTCTTC. Amino acids: CASSLGLPGGNNEQFF.

This clone was seen a handful of times. V gene TRBV7-9 combines with J gene TRBJ1-4; D is perhaps TRBD1 (6 bases). V was shortened by 5 bases and J by 5 bases, with 24 bases between the two germline ends. This CDR3 spans 18 amino acids. Looked up from germline, CDR1 is SEHNR and CDR2 is FQNEAQ (reference sequence). DNA for the CDR3: TGTGCCAGCAGCCCTCCATGGACAGCCCCGAAGAAGAATGAAAAACTGTTTTTT. Translating gives CASSPPWTAPKKNEKLFF.

The J gene is TRBJ1-5, the V gene TRBV11-1; D gene uncertain. This CDR3 region has 13 residues. V lost 1 base, J lost 6 bases, and 7 bases lay in between. Germline assignment: CDR1 SGHAT and CDR2 FQDESV (reference sequence). The CDR3 protein is CASSLDSSQPQHF. The CDR3 DNA sequence: TGTGCCAGCAGCTTAGATAGTTCTCAGCCCCAGCATTTT.

Only one count was recorded for this clone. This rearrangement joins TRBV7-9 to TRBJ1-1, with a tentative D call TRBD1 (5 bases). Germline lookup yields CDR1 SEHNR and CDR2 FQNEAQ (reference sequence). V lost 5 bases and J lost 4, with 14 bases in between. This CDR3 is 14 amino acids long. Written as DNA, the CDR3 is TGTGCCAGCAGCCAACAGGTCCAGAGCACTGAAGCTTTCTTT. As protein: CASSQQVQSTEAFF. The complete variable domain, with remaining parts taken from reference TRBV7-9 and TRBJ1-1, reads DTGVSQNPRHKITKRGQNVTFRCDPISEHNRLYWYRQTLGQGPEFLTYFQNEAQLEKSRLLSDRFSAERPKGSFSTLEIQRTEQGDSAMYLCASSQQVQSTEAFFGQGTRLTVV.

This chain links TRBV29-1 with TRBJ2-7; tentatively, D is TRBD2 (5 bases). Trimming stripped 6 bases from V and 6 bases from J, with 18 bases between. Germline-derived CDR1 and CDR2 are SQVTM and ANQGSEA. This CDR3 comprises 13 residues. CDR3 protein: CSVRTFQDGEQYF. In DNA, the CDR3 is TGCAGCGTAAGGACTTTTCAGGACGGCGAGCAGTACTTC.

The chain couples TRBV19 to TRBJ1-3, with D tentatively TRBD1 (6 bases). The CDR3 totals 14 residues. Germline V CDR1 and CDR2: LNHDA, SQIVND (reference sequence). Trimming cost V 11 bases and J 0 bases, with 14 bases left between them. CDR3 DNA sequence: TGTGCCTCCTGGACAGCTTCCTCTGGAAACACCATATATTTT. This encodes CASWTASSGNTIYF.

The chain combines TRBV6-5 with TRBJ2-7, with TRBD1 matching over 10 bases. Germline trimming cut 3 bases from V and 3 bases from J; bases unmatched to any gene: 5. This CDR3 is 15 amino acids long. Germline values: CDR1 MNHEY, CDR2 SVGAGI. CDR3 bases: TGTGCCAGCAGTTATGCGACAGGGGGCTTCTACGAGCAGTACTTC. Translated: CASSYATGGFYEQYF.

The chain joins TRBV2 to TRBJ2-1; 10 bases fit TRBD2. Germline V gene data show CDR1 as SNHLY and CDR2 as FYNNEI. The CDR3 runs to 21 residues. V dropped 6 bases and J dropped 0; count of bases not matched to a gene: 20. Here the CDR3 DNA reads TGTGCCAGCAGGGGGGCCCTCGGACTAGCGGACCACCGGAGCTCCTACAATGAGCAGTTCTTC. The encoded protein is CASRGALGLADHRSSYNEQFF.

V is TRBV14 and J is TRBJ1-3; TRBD1 is a possible D gene (5 bases). Germline V gene sequence: CDR1 SGHDN, CDR2 FVKESK. V lost 0 bases, J lost 2 bases, and 11 bases lay in between. The CDR3 is made up of 16 amino acids. CDR3 sequence: CASSQDWGQTGNTIYF. The CDR3 region has the DNA TGTGCCAGCAGCCAAGATTGGGGCCAAACTGGAAACACCATATATTTT.

The chain recombines TRBV2 with TRBJ2-7; 11 bases are shared with TRBD1. From germline, CDR1 is SNHLY and CDR2 FYNNEI. The CDR3 runs to 16 residues. V gave up 1 base and J gave up 0 bases; unmatched junction bases: 2. This chain's CDR3 is CASSEGGTGGSYEQYF. The CDR3, as DNA: TGTGCCAGCAGTGAAGGGGGGACAGGGGGCTCCTACGAGCAGTACTTC.

The chain couples TRBV5-1 to TRBJ1-1, with D possibly TRBD1 on 6 matching bases. CDR1 is SGHRS, CDR2 YFSETQ, per germline. CDR3 length: 14 amino acids. V gave up 2 bases and J gave up 8 bases, with 16 bases separating them. CDR3 amino acids: CASSFGDTRAEAFF. The DNA of the CDR3 is TGCGCCAGCAGCTTCGGGGACACCCGTGCCGAAGCTTTCTTT.